This entry lists 19 T cell receptor beta chains sequenced from one sample in a study of blood T cells in healthy people across ages. A second PCR, run for roughly 6 to 11 cycles, used a sample-barcoded 5' primer plus a J-beta primer mix. TCRdb reprocessed the 5' RACE reads with MiXCR, giving one entry per CDR3 protein. Altogether under 2 million distinct CDR3 sequences are present, about 32% being singletons, with the ten largest covering around 11%. The sample taken for sequencing was blood. These receptors originate from a woman aged 25 to 45 in good health.

In regard to this clonotype: The junction differs from germline at one of its ends, possibly a read error. The chain couples TRBV18 to TRBJ2-3, with D possibly TRBD1 on 6 matching bases. Germline V gene data show CDR1 as KGHSH and CDR2 as LQKENI. The CDR3 covers 14 residues. The CDR3 here is CAGSLGQPTDTQYF. The DNA of the CDR3 is TGTGCCGGCTCACTTGGACAGCCCACAGATACGCAGTATTTT. Full variable domain (missing parts from reference TRBV18 and TRBJ2-3): NAGVMQNPRHLVRRRGQEARLRCSPMKGHSHVYWYRQLPEEGLKFMVYLQKENIIDESGMPKERFSAEFPKEGPSILRIQQVVRGDSAAYFCAGSLGQPTDTQYFGPGTRLTVL.

This clonotype was seen repeatedly, ten times or more. J is TRBJ2-7 and V is TRBV18, with TRBD2 matching over 11 bases. Losses at the gene ends were 2 bases for V and 7 bases for J; bases not matched to a gene: 10. The CDR3 sequence is 16 residues long. Germline V gene lookup returns CDR1 KGHSH and CDR2 LQKENI. DNA for the CDR3: TGTGCCAGCTCACCAACTAGCGGGAGCGCCCGGGAAGAGCAGTACTTC. As protein: CASSPTSGSAREEQYF.

This clonotype was found many times. V and J are TRBV5-1 and TRBJ1-2; D uncertain. The length of the CDR3 is 13 residues. Germline assignment: CDR1 SGHRS and CDR2 YFSETQ. The V end was cut by 0 bases, the J end by 4 bases, with 7 bases between. The DNA of the CDR3 is TGCGCCAGCAGCTTGGACGGATTCTATGGCTACACCTTC. Amino acids: CASSLDGFYGYTF.

The rearrangement links TRBV5-6 to TRBJ2-4; possibly TRBD1 or TRBD2 for D (6 bases each). V was cut by 0 bases and J by 5 bases, with 12 bases left in between. Germline CDR1 is SGHDT and CDR2 is YYEEEE. This CDR3 is built from 15 residues. CDR3 DNA: TGTGCCAGCAGCTTGGGCGGGACACCGCAAAACATTCAGTACTTC. The encoded protein is CASSLGGTPQNIQYF.

This clonotype was detected ten times or more. The chain employs TRBV12-3 or TRBV12-4 and TRBJ2-7; D might be TRBD1 or TRBD2, each matching 6 bases. V lost 7 bases, J lost 2 bases, and 12 bases lay in between. CDR3 size: 13 residues. CDR3 in DNA: TGTGCCAGCACCCGGGGGCTACCCTACGAGCAGTACTTC. It encodes CASTRGLPYEQYF.

V is TRBV25-1 and J is TRBJ1-5; TRBD1 aligns across 7 bases. Germline V gene sequence: CDR1 MGHDK, CDR2 SYGVNS. The length of the CDR3 is 14 residues. Trimming cost V 4 bases and J 3 bases; bases outside gene matches: 3. Here the CDR3 reads CASSGGQPNQPQHF. DNA of the CDR3: TGTGCCAGCAGTGGGGGACAGCCCAATCAGCCCCAGCATTTT.

This clonotype was seen a few times. This sequence joins TRBV20-1 and TRBJ2-2; D not certain. V was cut by 0 bases and J by 5 bases, with 7 bases left in between. The CDR3 has 13 residues. Germline CDR1 is DFQATT and CDR2 is SNEGSKA (reference sequence). The CDR3: CSARDFGTGELFF. The CDR3 DNA reads TGCAGTGCTAGAGATTTCGGTACCGGGGAGCTGTTTTTT.

This clonotype was recorded a few times. V usage is TRBV4-1 and J usage is TRBJ2-7, with D perhaps matching TRBD1 (6 bases). Germline assignment: CDR1 MGHRA and CDR2 YSYEKL. The CDR3 is 15 amino acids. V was trimmed by 7 bases and J by 2 bases, leaving 18 bases between them. The CDR3 sequence is CASTKQGFSTYEQYF. The CDR3 DNA sequence: TGCGCCAGCACCAAACAGGGATTTAGTACCTACGAGCAGTACTTC.

This clonotype was seen repeatedly, ten times or more. The chain combines TRBV29-1 with TRBJ2-7, with a possible D match to TRBD2 (6 bases). Germline V lookup: CDR1 SQVTM, CDR2 ANQGSEA. This CDR3 comprises 14 residues. Trimming removed 3 bases from V and 5 bases from J, with 17 bases in between. In DNA, the CDR3 is TGCAGCGTTGACCGGGCGGGGCTTGCCCACGAGCAGTACTTC. As protein: CSVDRAGLAHEQYF.

The table lists this clonotype with a few counts. CDR3 nucleotides: TGTGCCATCAGTGGCCGCCTCACTAGAACTAGCACAGATACGCAGTATTTT. Translation: CAISGRLTRTSTDTQYF. The chain is built from TRBV10-3 and TRBJ2-3; a weak D match, TRBD2 (5 bases). Trimming took off 4 bases at V and 0 bases at J, with 17 bases between the two ends. The CDR3 runs to 17 residues. The germline V gene encodes CDR1 ENHRY and CDR2 SYGVKD.

The chain recombines TRBV7-9 with TRBJ1-6; D gene unclear. Germline V lookup: CDR1 SEHNR, CDR2 FQNEAQ (reference sequence). The CDR3 spans 16 residues. V was pared by 3 bases and J by 9 bases, with 18 bases between. CDR3 in DNA: TGTGCCAGCAGCTTGATGCTCGGGATATCTATTTCACCCCTCCACTTT. Translated, it gives CASSLMLGISISPLHF.

The chain combines TRBV5-1 with TRBJ2-6; 12 bases line up with TRBD1. The CDR3 extends over 18 amino acids. Germline V gene data show CDR1 as SGHRS and CDR2 as YFSETQ. V shed 3 bases, J shed 4 bases, and the junction held 8 bases outside the gene matches. For the CDR3, the DNA is TGCGCCAGCAGCTCGGGACAGGGGGCTTTGTCAGGGGCCAACGTCCTGACTTTC. It yields the protein CASSSGQGALSGANVLTF. Full variable domain (outside the CDR3, taken from reference TRBV5-1 and TRBJ2-6): KAGVTQTPRYLIKTRGQQVTLSCSPISGHRSVSWYQQTPGQGLQFLFEYFSETQRNKGNFPGRFSGRQFSNSRSEMNVSTLELGDSALYLCASSSGQGALSGANVLTFGAGSRLTVL.

The chain carries TRBV29-1 and TRBJ2-3; perhaps TRBD2 as D (7 bases). This CDR3 is built from 15 residues. Trimming took 0 bases from V and 0 from J, leaving 10 bases between them. CDR1 and CDR2 from the germline V gene are SQVTM and ANQGSEA. The CDR3 loop is CSVEDGRGSTDTQYF. The CDR3 region has the DNA TGCAGCGTTGAAGATGGGAGGGGGAGCACAGATACGCAGTATTTT.

This chain joins TRBV7-3 and TRBJ2-3, with D maybe TRBD2 (6 bases). Germline assignment: CDR1 SGHTA and CDR2 FQGTGA. The CDR3 totals 16 residues. V shed 5 bases and J shed 2 bases, with 17 bases lying between them. This chain's CDR3 is CASSLRPGVFTDTQYF. The CDR3 bases are TGTGCCAGCAGCCTGCGACCGGGGGTGTTCACAGATACGCAGTATTTT. The full variable domain, rest sourced from reference TRBV7-3 and TRBJ2-3, is GAGVSQTPSNKVTEKGKYVELRCDPISGHTALYWYRQSLGQGPEFLIYFQGTGAADDSGLPNDRFFAVRPEGSVSTLKIQRTERGDSAVYLCASSLRPGVFTDTQYFGPGTRLTVL.

This clonotype was seen more than once but under ten times. This chain connects TRBV30 to TRBJ2-6; possibly TRBD1 for D (6 bases). The CDR3 is made up of 13 amino acids. Germline V lookup: CDR1 GTSNPN, CDR2 SVGIG (reference sequence). V was cut by 5 bases and J by 2 bases, with 7 bases left in between. As DNA, the CDR3 is TGTGCCTGGCGGACAGCTGGGGCCAACGTCCTGACTTTC. Residues: CAWRTAGANVLTF.

This sequence joins TRBV4-1 and TRBJ2-7; the D is unclear. The CDR3 has 15 amino acids. The germline CDR1 and CDR2 sequences are MGHRA and YSYEKL. V was cut by 0 bases and J by 1 base, with 10 bases left in between. The DNA for the CDR3 is TGCGCCAGCAGCCAAGATACAAACTTATCCTACGAGCAGTACTTC. Translation gives CASSQDTNLSYEQYF.

The chain combines TRBV12-3 or TRBV12-4 with TRBJ2-2, with D tentatively TRBD2 (6 bases). Trimming took 5 bases from V and 0 from J, leaving 10 bases between them. CDR3 size: 15 residues. The CDR3: CASSVGLTNTGELFF. CDR3 nucleotides: TGTGCCAGCAGTGTGGGACTTACGAACACCGGGGAGCTGTTTTTT.

This clonotype occurred a few times. V gene TRBV24-1 combines with J gene TRBJ2-1, with D perhaps matching TRBD2 (6 bases). CDR3 size: 16 residues. Trimming took off 4 bases at V and 7 bases at J, with 19 bases between the two ends. Germline V gene lookup returns CDR1 KGHDR and CDR2 SFDVKD. In DNA, the CDR3 is TGTGCCACCAGTGACTCCGGCCCCGGGGGAGGTAATGAGCAGTTCTTC. Residues: CATSDSGPGGGNEQFF.

This clonotype was observed at least ten times. The chain is built from TRBV4-2 and TRBJ2-4, with D possibly TRBD2 on 5 matching bases. The CDR3 spans 16 residues. The germline CDR1 and CDR2 sequences are LGHNA and YNFKEQ. Between the trimmed V and J ends, which lost 4 bases and 0 bases, there was a span of 13 bases. CDR3 DNA sequence: TGTGCCAGCAGCCCAAATGCGGCGGGAGCCAAAAACATTCAGTACTTC. Its translation: CASSPNAAGAKNIQYF.